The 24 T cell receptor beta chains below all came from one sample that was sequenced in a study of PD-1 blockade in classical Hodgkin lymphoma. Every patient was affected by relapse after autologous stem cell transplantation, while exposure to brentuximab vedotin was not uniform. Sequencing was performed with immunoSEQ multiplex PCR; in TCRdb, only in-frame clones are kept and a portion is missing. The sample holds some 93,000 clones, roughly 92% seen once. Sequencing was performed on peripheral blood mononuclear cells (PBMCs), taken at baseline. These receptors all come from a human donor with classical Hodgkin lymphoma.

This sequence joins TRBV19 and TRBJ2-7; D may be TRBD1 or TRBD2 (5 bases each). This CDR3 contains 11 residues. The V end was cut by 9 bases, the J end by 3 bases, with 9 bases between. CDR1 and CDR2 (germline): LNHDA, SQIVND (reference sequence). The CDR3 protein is CASSGGYEQYF. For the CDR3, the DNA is TGTGCCAGCTCTGGGGGCTACGAGCAGTACTTC.

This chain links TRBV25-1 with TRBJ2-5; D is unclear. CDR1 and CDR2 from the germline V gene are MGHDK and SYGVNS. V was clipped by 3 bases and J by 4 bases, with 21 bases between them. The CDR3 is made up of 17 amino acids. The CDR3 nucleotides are TGTGCCAGCAGTGAGGTGAACGTTGCGCGGCCTTTAGAGACCCAGTACTTC. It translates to CASSEVNVARPLETQYF.

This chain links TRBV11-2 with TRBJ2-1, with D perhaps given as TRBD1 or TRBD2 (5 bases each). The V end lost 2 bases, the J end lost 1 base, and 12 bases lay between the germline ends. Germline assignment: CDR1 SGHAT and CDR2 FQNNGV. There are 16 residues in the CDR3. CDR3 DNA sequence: TGTGCCAGCAGCTTAACCGGGACCCGATCCTACAATGAGCAGTTCTTC. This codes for CASSLTGTRSYNEQFF.

This CDR3 reads CASSWTVTDTQYF. As DNA, the CDR3 is TGTGCCAGCAGCTGGACGGTCACAGATACGCAGTATTTT. This sequence joins TRBV5-4 and TRBJ2-3; D is unclear. Trimming took 3 bases from V and 2 from J, leaving 7 bases between them. The CDR3 runs 13 residues. The germline gives CDR1 SGHNT, CDR2 YYREEE (reference sequence).

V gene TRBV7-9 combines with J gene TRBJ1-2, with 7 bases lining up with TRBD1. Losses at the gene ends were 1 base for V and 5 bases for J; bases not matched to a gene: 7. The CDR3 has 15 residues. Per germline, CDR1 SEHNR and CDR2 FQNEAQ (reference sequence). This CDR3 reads CASSLGQGTGYGYTF. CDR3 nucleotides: TGTGCCAGCAGCTTAGGACAGGGAACGGGGTATGGCTACACCTTC.

This chain's CDR3 is CASTREPQYF. CDR3 coding DNA: TGTGCCAGCACCCGGGAGCCCCAGTACTTC. The chain employs TRBV7-6 and TRBJ2-5; D is perhaps TRBD2 (6 bases). Trimming removed 7 bases at V and 9 bases at J, with 9 bases between. Germline V lookup: CDR1 SGHVS, CDR2 FNYEAQ. This CDR3 region has 10 residues. Variable domain in full (rest from reference TRBV7-6 and TRBJ2-5): GAGVSQSPRYKVTKRGQDVALRCDPISGHVSLYWYRQALGQGPEFLTYFNYEAQQDKSGLPNDRFSAERPEGSISTLTIQRTEQRDSAMYRCASTREPQYFGPGTRLLVL.

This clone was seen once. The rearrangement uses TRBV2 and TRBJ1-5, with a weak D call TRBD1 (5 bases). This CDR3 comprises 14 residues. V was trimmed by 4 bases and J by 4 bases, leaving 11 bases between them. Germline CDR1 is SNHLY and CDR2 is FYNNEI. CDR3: CASSGGGRNQPQHF. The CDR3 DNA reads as TGTGCCAGCAGTGGGGGGGGGAGGAATCAGCCCCAGCATTTT.

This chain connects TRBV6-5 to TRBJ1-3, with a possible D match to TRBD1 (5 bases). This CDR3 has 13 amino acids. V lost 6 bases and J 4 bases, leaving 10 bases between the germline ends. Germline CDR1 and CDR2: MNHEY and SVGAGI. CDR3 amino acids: CASSLGRGNTIYF. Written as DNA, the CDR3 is TGTGCCAGCAGCCTGGGACGGGGAAACACCATATATTTT.

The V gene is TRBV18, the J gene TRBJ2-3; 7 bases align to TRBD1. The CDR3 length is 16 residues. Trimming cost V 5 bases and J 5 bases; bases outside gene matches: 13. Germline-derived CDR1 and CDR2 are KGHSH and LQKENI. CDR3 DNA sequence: TGTGCCAGCTCAGGACCTAGCAGGGGGAAGGGAGATACGCAGTATTTT. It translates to CASSGPSRGKGDTQYF.

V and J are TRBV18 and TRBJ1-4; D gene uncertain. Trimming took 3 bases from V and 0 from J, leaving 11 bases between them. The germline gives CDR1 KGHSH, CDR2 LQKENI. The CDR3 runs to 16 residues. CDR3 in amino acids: CASSPSSPATNEKLFF. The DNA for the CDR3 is TGTGCCAGCTCACCCTCGTCTCCAGCAACTAATGAAAAACTGTTTTTT.

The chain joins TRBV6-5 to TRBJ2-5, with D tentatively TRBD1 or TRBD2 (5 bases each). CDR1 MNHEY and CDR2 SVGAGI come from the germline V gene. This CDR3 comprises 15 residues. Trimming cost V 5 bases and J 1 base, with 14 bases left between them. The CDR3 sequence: CASSLLGVRQETQYF. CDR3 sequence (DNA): TGTGCCAGCAGTCTACTAGGGGTGCGCCAAGAGACCCAGTACTTC.

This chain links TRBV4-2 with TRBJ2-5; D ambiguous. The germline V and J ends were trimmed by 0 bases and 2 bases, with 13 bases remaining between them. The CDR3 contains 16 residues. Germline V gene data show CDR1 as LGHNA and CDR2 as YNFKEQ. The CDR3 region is CASSQEVVGRQETQYF. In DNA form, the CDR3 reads TGTGCCAGCAGCCAAGAAGTCGTAGGACGGCAAGAGACCCAGTACTTC.

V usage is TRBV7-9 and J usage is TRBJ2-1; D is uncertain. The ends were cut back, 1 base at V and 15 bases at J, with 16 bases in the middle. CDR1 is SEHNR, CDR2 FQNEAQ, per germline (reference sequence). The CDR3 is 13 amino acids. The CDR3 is CASSLVNLPPGFF. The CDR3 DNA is TGTGCCAGCAGCTTAGTTAACTTACCGCCGGGGTTCTTC.

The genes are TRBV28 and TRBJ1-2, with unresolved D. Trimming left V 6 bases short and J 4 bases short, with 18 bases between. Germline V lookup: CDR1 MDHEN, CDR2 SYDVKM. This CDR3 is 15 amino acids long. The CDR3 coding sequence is TGTGCCAGCAGCTATTCACGGGCCAGACCCTATGGCTACACCTTC. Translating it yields CASSYSRARPYGYTF.

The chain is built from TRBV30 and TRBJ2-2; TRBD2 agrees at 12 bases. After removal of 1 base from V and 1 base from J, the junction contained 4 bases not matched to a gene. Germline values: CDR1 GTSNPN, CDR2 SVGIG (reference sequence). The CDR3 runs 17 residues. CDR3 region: CAWSAGLAGLNTGELFF. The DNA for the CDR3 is TGTGCCTGGAGTGCCGGACTAGCGGGGCTGAACACCGGGGAGCTGTTTTTT.

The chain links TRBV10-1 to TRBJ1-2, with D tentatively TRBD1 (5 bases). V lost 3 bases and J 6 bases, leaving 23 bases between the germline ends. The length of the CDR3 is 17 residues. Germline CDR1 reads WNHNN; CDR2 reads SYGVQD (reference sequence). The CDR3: CASSDSTWGPISDGYTF. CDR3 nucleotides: TGCGCCAGCAGTGACTCGACGTGGGGCCCCATCTCAGATGGCTACACCTTC.

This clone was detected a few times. CDR3 DNA sequence: TGCAGCGTTGTGCGGGAGGTCGGCGAGCAGTACTTC. It codes for CSVVREVGEQYF. V usage is TRBV29-1 and J usage is TRBJ2-7; 8 bases align to TRBD2. Germline CDR1 reads SQVTM; CDR2 reads ANQGSEA. The J segment lost 6 bases and the V segment lost 4 bases, leaving 5 bases of the junction unmatched. The CDR3 is 12 residues long.

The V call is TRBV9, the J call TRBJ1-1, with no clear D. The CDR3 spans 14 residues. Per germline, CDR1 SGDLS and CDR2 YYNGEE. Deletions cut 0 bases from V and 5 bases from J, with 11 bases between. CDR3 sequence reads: CASSVVRAGTEAFF. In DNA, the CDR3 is TGTGCCAGCAGCGTAGTAAGGGCTGGGACTGAAGCTTTCTTT.

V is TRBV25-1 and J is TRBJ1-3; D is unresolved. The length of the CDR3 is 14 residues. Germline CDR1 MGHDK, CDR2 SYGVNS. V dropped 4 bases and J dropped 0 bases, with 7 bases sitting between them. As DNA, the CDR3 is TGTGCCAGCAGTGGGACGGTCTCTGGAAACACCATATATTTT. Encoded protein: CASSGTVSGNTIYF.

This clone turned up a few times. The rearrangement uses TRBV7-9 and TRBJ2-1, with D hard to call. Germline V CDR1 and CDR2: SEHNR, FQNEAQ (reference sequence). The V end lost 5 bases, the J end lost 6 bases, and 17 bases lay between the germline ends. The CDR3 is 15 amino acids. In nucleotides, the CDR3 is TGTGCCAGCAGCCCGCGACACCGAAAGGGCAATGAGCAGTTCTTC. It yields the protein CASSPRHRKGNEQFF.

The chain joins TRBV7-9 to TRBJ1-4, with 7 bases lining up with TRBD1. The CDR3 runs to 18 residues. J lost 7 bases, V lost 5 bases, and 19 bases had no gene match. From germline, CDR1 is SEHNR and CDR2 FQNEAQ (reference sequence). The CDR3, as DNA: TGTGCCAGCAGCGCGACAGGGTGGGGACCCGGGGTTTCTGAAAAACTGTTTTTT. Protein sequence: CASSATGWGPGVSEKLFF.

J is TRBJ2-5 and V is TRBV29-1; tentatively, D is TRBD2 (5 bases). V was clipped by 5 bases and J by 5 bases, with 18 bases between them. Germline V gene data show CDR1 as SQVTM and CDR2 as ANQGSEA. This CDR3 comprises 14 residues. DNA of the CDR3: TGCAGCGTTCCCCCTGGAGGCGGCGGCGAGACCCAGTACTTC. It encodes CSVPPGGGGETQYF. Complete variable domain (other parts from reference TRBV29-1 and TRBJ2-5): SAVISQKPSRDICQRGTSLTIQCQVDSQVTMMFWYRQQPGQSLTLIATANQGSEATYESGFVIDKFPISRPNLTFSTLTVSNMSPEDSSIYLCSVPPGGGGETQYFGPGTRLLVL.

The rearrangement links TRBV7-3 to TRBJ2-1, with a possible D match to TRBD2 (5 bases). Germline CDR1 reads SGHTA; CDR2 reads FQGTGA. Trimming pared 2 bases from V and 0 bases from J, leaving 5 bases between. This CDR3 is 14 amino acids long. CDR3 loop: CASSLAGSYNEQFF. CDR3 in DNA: TGTGCCAGCAGCTTAGCGGGCTCCTACAATGAGCAGTTCTTC.

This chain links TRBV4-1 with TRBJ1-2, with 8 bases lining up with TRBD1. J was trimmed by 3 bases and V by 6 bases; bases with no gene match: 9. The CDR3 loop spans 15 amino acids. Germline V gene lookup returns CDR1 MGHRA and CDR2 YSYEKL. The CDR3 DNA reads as TGCGCCAGCAGGCTGGCAACAGGGGGGGACTATGGCTACACCTTC. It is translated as CASRLATGGDYGYTF.